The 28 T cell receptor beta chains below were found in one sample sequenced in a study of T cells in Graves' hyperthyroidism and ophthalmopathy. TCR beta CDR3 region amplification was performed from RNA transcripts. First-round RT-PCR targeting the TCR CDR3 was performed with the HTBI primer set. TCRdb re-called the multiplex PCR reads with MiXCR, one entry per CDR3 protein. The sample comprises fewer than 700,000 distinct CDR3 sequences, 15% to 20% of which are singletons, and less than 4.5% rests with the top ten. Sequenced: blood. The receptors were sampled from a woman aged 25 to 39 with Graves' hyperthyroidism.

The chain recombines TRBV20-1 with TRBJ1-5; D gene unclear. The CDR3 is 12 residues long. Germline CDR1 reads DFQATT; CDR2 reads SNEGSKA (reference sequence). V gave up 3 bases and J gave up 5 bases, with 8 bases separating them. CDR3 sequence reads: CSASGGDQPQHF. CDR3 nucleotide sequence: TGCAGTGCTAGCGGCGGGGATCAGCCCCAGCATTTT.

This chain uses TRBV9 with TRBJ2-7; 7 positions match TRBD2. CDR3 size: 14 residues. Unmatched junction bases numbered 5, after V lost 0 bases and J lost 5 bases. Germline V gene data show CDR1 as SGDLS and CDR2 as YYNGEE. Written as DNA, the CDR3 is TGTGCCAGCAGCGTAGATCTAGCGGAGGACGAGCAGTACTTC. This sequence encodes CASSVDLAEDEQYF.

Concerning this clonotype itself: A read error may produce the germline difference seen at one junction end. The CDR3 nucleotides are TGTGCCAGCGGTTTGACCCTGAACACCGGGGAGCTGTTTTTT. It translates to CASGLTLNTGELFF. The chain recombines TRBV27 with TRBJ2-2; D unclear. The CDR3 extends over 14 amino acids. CDR1 MNHEY and CDR2 SMNVEV come from the germline V gene (reference sequence).

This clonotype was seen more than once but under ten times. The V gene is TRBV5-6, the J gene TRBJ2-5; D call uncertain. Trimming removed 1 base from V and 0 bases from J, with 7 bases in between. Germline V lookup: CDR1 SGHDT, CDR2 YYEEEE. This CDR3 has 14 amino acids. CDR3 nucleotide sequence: TGTGCCAGCAGCTTGCGGGCTTACCAAGAGACCCAGTACTTC. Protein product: CASSLRAYQETQYF.

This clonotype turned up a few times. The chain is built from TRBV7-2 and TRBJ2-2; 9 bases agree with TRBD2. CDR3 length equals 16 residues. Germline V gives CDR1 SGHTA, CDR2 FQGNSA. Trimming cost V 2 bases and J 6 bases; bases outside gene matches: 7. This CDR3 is CASSLQASGIAGELFF. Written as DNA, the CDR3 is TGTGCCAGCAGCTTACAGGCTAGCGGGATAGCCGGGGAGCTGTTTTTT.

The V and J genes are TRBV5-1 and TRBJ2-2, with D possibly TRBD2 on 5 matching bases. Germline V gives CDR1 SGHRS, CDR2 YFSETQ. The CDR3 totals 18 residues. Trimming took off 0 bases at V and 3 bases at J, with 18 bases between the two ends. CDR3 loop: CASSLERVSGPHTGELFF. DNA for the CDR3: TGCGCCAGCAGCTTGGAAAGGGTCAGCGGACCCCACACCGGGGAGCTGTTTTTT.

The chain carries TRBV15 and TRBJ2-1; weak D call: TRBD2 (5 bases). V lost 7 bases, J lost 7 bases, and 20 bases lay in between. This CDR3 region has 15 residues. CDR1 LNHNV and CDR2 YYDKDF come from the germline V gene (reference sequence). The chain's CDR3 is CATTKSGRTRNEQFF. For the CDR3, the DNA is TGTGCCACCACTAAGTCGGGGAGAACTAGGAATGAGCAGTTCTTC.

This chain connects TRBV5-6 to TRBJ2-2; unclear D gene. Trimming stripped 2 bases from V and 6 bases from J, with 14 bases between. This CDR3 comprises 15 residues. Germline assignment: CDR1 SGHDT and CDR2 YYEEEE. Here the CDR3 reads CASSFFDSLSGELFF. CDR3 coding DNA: TGTGCCAGCAGCTTCTTCGACTCCTTGTCCGGGGAGCTGTTTTTT.

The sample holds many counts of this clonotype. This CDR3 reads CSARAPGLAEETQYF. The CDR3 DNA is TGCAGTGCTAGAGCCCCGGGACTAGCGGAAGAGACCCAGTACTTC. This chain joins TRBV20-1 and TRBJ2-5, with 11 positions matching TRBD2. CDR3 size: 15 residues. CDR1 is DFQATT, CDR2 SNEGSKA, per germline (reference sequence). Germline trimming cut 1 base from V and 3 bases from J; bases unmatched to any gene: 4.

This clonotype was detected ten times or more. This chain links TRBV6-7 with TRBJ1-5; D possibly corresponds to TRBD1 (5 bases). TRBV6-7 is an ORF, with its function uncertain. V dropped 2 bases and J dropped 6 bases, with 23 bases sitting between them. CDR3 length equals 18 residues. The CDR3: CASSYPHWGKGATQPQHF. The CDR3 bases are TGTGCCAGCAGTTACCCGCACTGGGGGAAAGGAGCTACTCAGCCCCAGCATTTT.

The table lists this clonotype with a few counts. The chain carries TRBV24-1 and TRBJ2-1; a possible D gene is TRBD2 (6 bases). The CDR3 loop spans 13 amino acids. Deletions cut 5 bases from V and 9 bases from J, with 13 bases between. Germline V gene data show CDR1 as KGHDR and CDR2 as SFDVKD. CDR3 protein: CATSAGGGGEQFF. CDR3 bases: TGTGCCACCAGTGCCGGGGGTGGTGGTGAGCAGTTCTTC.

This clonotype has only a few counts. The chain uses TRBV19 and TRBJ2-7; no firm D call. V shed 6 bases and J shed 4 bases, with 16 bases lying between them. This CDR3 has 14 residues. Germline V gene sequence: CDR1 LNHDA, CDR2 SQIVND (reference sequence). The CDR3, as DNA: TGTGCCAGTAGAAGGAGTCTAGGACCATACGAGCAGTACTTC. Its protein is CASRRSLGPYEQYF.

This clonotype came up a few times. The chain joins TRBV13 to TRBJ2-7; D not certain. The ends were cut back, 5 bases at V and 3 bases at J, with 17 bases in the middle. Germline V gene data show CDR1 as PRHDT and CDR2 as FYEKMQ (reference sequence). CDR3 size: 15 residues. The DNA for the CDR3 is TGTGCCAGCAGCCCAGACTCCGACCGGGTCTACGAGCAGTACTTC. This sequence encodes CASSPDSDRVYEQYF. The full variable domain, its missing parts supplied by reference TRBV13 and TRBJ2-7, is AAGVIQSPRHLIKEKRETATLKCYPIPRHDTVYWYQQGPGQDPQFLISFYEKMQSDKGSIPDRFSAQQFSDYHSELNMSSLELGDSALYFCASSPDSDRVYEQYFGPGTRLTVT.

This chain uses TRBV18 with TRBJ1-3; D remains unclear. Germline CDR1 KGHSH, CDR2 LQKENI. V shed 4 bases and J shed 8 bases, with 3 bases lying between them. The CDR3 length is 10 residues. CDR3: CASSQDTIYF. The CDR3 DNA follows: TGTGCCAGCTCACAGGACACCATATATTTT.

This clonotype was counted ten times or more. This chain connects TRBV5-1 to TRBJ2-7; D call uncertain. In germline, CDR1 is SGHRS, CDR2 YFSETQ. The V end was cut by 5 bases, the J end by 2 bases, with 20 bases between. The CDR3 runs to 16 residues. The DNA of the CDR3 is TGCGCCAGCAGTTATGTCCCGAATTTGTCAACCTACGAGCAGTACTTC. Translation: CASSYVPNLSTYEQYF.

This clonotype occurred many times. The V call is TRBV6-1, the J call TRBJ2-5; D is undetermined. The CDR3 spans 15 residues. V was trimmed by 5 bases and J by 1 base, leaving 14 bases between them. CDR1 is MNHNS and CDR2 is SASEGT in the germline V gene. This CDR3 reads CASSTQLGFQETQYF. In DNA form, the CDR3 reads TGTGCCAGCAGTACACAGCTAGGGTTCCAAGAGACCCAGTACTTC.

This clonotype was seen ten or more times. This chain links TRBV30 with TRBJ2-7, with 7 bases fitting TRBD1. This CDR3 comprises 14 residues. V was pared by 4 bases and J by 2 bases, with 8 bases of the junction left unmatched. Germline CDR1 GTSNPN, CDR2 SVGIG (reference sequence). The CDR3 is CAWNSRQGPYEQYF. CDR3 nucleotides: TGTGCCTGGAACAGCAGACAGGGACCCTACGAGCAGTACTTC.

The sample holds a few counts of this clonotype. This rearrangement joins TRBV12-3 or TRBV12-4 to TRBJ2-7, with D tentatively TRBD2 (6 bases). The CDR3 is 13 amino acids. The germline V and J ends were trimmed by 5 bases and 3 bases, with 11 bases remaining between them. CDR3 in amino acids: CASSPGTRYEQYF. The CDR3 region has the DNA TGTGCCAGCAGTCCCGGGACTCGCTACGAGCAGTACTTC.

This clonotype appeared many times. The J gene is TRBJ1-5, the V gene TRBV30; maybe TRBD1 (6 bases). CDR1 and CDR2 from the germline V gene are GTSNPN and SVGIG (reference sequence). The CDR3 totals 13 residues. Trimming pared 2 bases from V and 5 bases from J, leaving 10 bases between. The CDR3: CAWSRGGHQPQHF. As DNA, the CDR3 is TGTGCCTGGAGTCGCGGGGGCCATCAGCCCCAGCATTTT.

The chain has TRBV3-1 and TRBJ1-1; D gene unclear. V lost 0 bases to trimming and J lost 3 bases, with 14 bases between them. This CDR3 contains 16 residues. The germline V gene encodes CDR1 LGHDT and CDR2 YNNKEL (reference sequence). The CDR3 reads CASSQDENSVYTEAFF. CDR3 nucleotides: TGTGCCAGCAGCCAAGATGAGAACAGCGTTTACACTGAAGCTTTCTTT. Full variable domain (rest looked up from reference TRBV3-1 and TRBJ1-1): DTAVSQTPKYLVTQMGNDKSIKCEQNLGHDTMYWYKQDSKKFLKIMFSYNNKELIINETVPNRFSPKSPDKAHLNLHINSLELGDSAVYFCASSQDENSVYTEAFFGQGTRLTVV.

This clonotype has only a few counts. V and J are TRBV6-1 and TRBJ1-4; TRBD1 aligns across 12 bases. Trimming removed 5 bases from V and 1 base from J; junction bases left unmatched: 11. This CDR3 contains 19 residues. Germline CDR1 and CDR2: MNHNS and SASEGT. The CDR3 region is CASSLFGTGGHETNEKLFF. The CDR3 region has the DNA TGTGCCAGCAGTTTATTTGGGACAGGGGGCCACGAAACTAATGAAAAACTGTTTTTT.

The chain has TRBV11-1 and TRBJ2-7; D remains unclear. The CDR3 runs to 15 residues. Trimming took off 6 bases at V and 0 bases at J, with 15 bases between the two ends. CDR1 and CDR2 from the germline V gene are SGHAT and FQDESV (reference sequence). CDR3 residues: CASSKSPSSSYEQYF. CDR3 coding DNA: TGTGCCAGCAGTAAATCACCCAGTAGCTCCTACGAGCAGTACTTC.

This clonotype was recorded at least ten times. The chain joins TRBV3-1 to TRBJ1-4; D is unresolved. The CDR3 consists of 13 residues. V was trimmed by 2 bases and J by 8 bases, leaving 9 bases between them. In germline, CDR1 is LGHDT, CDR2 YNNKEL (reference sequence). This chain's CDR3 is CASSQPPIEKLFF. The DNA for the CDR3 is TGTGCCAGCAGCCAACCTCCAATAGAAAAACTGTTTTTT.

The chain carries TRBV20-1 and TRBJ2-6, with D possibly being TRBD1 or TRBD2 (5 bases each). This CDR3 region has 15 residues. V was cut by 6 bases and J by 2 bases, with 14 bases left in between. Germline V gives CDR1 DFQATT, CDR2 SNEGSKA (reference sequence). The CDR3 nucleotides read TGCAGTGCCTTGGCCGGGGCTCCTGGGGCCAACGTCCTGACTTTC. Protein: CSALAGAPGANVLTF.

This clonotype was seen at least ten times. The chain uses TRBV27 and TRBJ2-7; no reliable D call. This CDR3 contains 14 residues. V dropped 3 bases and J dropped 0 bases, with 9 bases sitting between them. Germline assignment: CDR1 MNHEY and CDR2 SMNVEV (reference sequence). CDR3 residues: CASSFAGTSYEQYF. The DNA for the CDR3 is TGTGCCAGCAGTTTTGCAGGAACCTCCTACGAGCAGTACTTC.

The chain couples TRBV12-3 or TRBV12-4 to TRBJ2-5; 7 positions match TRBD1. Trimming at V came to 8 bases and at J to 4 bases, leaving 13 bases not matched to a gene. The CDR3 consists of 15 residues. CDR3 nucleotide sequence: TGTGCCAGCGGAACGATAGACAGGGTAGGAGAGACCCAGTACTTC. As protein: CASGTIDRVGETQYF.

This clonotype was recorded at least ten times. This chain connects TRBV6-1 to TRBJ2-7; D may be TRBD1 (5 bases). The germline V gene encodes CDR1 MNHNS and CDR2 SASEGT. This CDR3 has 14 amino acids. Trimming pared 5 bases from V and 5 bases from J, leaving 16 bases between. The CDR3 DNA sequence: TGTGCCAGCAGTCCCACGACAGTAGCCCACGAGCAGTACTTC. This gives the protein CASSPTTVAHEQYF.

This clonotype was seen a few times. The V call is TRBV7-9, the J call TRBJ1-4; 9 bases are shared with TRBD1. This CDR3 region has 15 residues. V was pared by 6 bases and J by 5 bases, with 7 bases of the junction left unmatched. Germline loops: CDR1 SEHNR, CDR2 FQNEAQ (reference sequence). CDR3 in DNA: TGTGCCAGCAGAGCGGACAGGGGACAAAATGAAAAACTGTTTTTT. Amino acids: CASRADRGQNEKLFF. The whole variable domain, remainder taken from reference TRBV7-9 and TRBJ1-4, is DTGVSQNPRHKITKRGQNVTFRCDPISEHNRLYWYRQTLGQGPEFLTYFQNEAQLEKSRLLSDRFSAERPKGSFSTLEIQRTEQGDSAMYLCASRADRGQNEKLFFGSGTQLSVL.